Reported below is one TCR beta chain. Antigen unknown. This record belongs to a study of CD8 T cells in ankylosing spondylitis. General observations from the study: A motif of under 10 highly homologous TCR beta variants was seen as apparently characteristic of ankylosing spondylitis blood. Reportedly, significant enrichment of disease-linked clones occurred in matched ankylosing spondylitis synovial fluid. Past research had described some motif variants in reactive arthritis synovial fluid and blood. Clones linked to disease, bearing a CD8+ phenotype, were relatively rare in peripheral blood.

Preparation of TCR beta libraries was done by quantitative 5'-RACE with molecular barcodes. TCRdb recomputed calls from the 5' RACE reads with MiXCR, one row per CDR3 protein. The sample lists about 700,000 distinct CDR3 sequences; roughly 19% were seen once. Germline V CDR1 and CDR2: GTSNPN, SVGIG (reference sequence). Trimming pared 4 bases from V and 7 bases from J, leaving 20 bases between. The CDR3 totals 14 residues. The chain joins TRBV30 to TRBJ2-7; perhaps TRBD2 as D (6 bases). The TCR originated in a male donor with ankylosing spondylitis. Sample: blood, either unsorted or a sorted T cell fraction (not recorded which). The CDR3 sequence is CAWNPTGVFGEQYF. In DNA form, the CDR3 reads TGTGCCTGGAACCCCACGGGGGTATTTGGGGAGCAGTACTTC.